The entry below gives a single TCR beta chain sequence along with its context. No antigen is known for it. Base-call qualities are not available, and no considerably larger clone is one nucleotide away. This sample was included in a study of blood T cells in healthy people across ages (dated by TCRdb to between 2015 and 2016). Concerning the study at large: In model experiments, roughly one uniquely barcoded TCR beta cDNA molecule per two T cells was captured by template switching. To track age-related changes in TCR beta repertoire diversity, the study relied on deep sequencing normalized with unique cDNA molecular identifiers. The donors were split into four age groups: young (average around 15 years), middle-aged (roughly 39), aged (62) and long-lived (roughly 86). To avoid experimental bias, donors of different ages were distributed randomly across sequencing lanes. The study analyzed two additional independent replicas of 1 million unique cDNA reads from the same blood draw for two donors, one aged 18 to 29 and one aged 80 or older.

The roughly 42 donors, aged about 6 to 90 years, were systemically healthy Caucasian individuals from Russia. Around 9.9 milliliters of peripheral blood were collected from each donor into EDTA-treated Vacutainer tubes. Ficoll-Paque density-gradient centrifugation was used to isolate PBMCs, with at least 6 million per sample. Trizol reagent was used to extract total RNA from the PBMCs, yielding at least 6 micrograms per sample. Naive CD45RAhigh/CD27high T cell percentages were measured by flow cytometry on a PBMC aliquot from every donor. V loses 3 bases at its end and J loses 9 bases; junction bases beyond the gene matches: 6. The CDR3 goes from the cysteine to the phenylalanine over 13 residues. Only the CDR3 DNA is retained, 39 bases long and in frame from the first base. The germline V gene (reference sequence) specifies LGHDT as CDR1 and YNNKEL as CDR2. Library generation was performed with 5' RACE. Sequencing instrument: Illumina HiSeq 2500. A second PCR of roughly 6 to 11 cycles was run with a J-beta primer mix and a sample-barcoded 5' primer. A unique molecular identifier was introduced onto each TCR beta cDNA molecule by a template-switch 5' adaptor carrying 12 random nucleotides. Each sample yielded at least 3 million CDR3-containing paired-end reads. First-strand cDNA was synthesized from all RNA with the Mint cDNA synthesis kit, primed by a TRBC-specific oligonucleotide. Following uracil-DNA glycosylase treatment, a first 18-cycle PCR with universal primers M1SS and BC2_uni_R was performed on all cDNA. The study's processing was this. Normalization of each sample was performed by random selection of 1 million high-quality reads, each carrying a distinct molecular identifier. Instead of being binned into consensus sequences, reads that shared molecular identifiers were thrown out. CDR3 identification, clonotype clustering and error correction used MiTCR with a Q25 quality threshold and the strictest error-elimination algorithm. Lower-bound total TCR beta diversity was estimated with a nonparametric unseen species model using Euler transformation. The public reads were reanalyzed by TCRdb: fastp trimming at Q25, MiXCR alignment, in-frame beta chains only. Every distinct CDR3 protein forms one entry, paired with its most common genes and DNA. The V and J calls, along with clone size, are taken from TCRdb and not from the paper's own processing. Across this sample there are 650,000 to 950,000 distinct CDR3 sequences, with 40% to 50% seen only once. The top ten clones comprise approximately 20% of the sample.

What the authors observed across the whole study: Bulk unsorted PBMC profiling prevented conclusive comparison of naive and antigen-experienced compartments. The percentage of naive T cells measured by flow cytometry correlated strongly with observed TCR beta diversity. Because donor CMV infection status was unknown, age-related changes in expanded clonotypes were potentially confounded. Observed TCR beta diversity per million T cells fell roughly linearly with age, and a significant reduction was already apparent by age roughly 40. Estimates of total diversity based on one million sequenced T cells were considered lower bounds and underestimates. Compared with the aged group, more naive CD4+ T cells, fewer expanded clones and increased TCR diversity were shown by the long-lived group, suggesting age selection.

The TCR originated in a man in his 60s in good health. Source material: blood. The V and J segments used are TRBV3-1 and TRBJ1-2, and 8 bases in between align with TRBD1. The sequence in DNA is TGTGCCAGCAGCCAGGACAGGGCTGGCAGCTACACCTTC. The resulting protein is CASSQDRAGSYTF. Beyond the CDR3, the reference TRBV3-1 and TRBJ1-2 genes provide the residues; the full variable domain reads: DTAVSQTPKYLVTQMGNDKSIKCEQNLGHDTMYWYKQDSKKFLKIMFSYNNKELIINETVPNRFSPKSPDKAHLNLHINSLELGDSAVYFCASSQDRAGSYTFGSGTRLTVV.